Presented here are 18 T cell receptor beta chains from one specimen sequenced in a study of beta chain features in type 1 diabetes. Every bit of the isolated RNA underwent reverse transcription, so sequencing read expressed TCRB transcripts. Sequencing used immunoSEQ multiplex PCR; TCRdb keeps in-frame clones, though not all of them. The sample has 130,000 to 150,000 clones, about 10% seen once; the top ten hold around 0.63%. The sample was central memory CD4+ T cells from blood. The receptor source for this set is a man aged 18 to 29 in good health.

This clone was seen only a few times. The gene calls are TRBV6-6 and TRBJ2-3; TRBD2 matches 8 bases. V lost 6 bases to trimming and J lost 1 base; unmatched junction nucleotides: 3. This CDR3 contains 14 residues. Germline values: CDR1 MNHNY, CDR2 SVGAGI (reference sequence). The CDR3 sequence: CASRPGGRTDTQYF. As DNA, the CDR3 is TGTGCCAGCAGGCCGGGGGGGCGCACAGATACGCAGTATTTT.

This clone appeared a few times. This rearrangement joins TRBV18 to TRBJ2-2, with 7 bases aligning to TRBD1. This CDR3 has 15 amino acids. Losses at the gene ends were 6 bases for V and 2 bases for J; bases not matched to a gene: 6. Germline V CDR1 and CDR2: KGHSH, LQKENI. CDR3 in amino acids: CASSFGQANTGELFF. The CDR3 DNA is TGTGCCAGCTCCTTCGGACAGGCAAACACCGGGGAGCTGTTTTTT.

This clone was observed many times. This chain connects TRBV7-2 to TRBJ1-5, with a weak D call TRBD1 (6 bases). The CDR3 length is 15 residues. In germline, CDR1 is SGHTA, CDR2 FQGNSA. V lost 3 bases to trimming and J lost 7 bases, with 16 bases between them. CDR3 loop: CASSFLGGGQQPQHF. CDR3 nucleotide sequence: TGTGCCAGCAGCTTTCTTGGTGGGGGCCAACAGCCCCAGCATTTT.

The genes are TRBV7-2 and TRBJ2-3, with D tentatively TRBD2 (6 bases). With 4 bases removed from V and 1 base from J, the gap between germline ends came to 12 bases. This CDR3 has 15 amino acids. Germline V gene sequence: CDR1 SGHTA, CDR2 FQGNSA. The CDR3 loop is CASSSPGLGTDTQYF. The CDR3 DNA sequence: TGTGCCAGCAGCTCCCCGGGACTCGGCACAGATACGCAGTATTTT. The full variable domain, in which reference TRBV7-2 and TRBJ2-3 provide the parts outside the CDR3, is GAGVSQSPSNKVTEKGKDVELRCDPISGHTALYWYRQSLGQGLEFLIYFQGNSAPDKSGLPSDRFSAERTGGSVSTLTIQRTQQEDSAVYLCASSSPGLGTDTQYFGPGTRLTVL.

The V gene is TRBV2, the J gene TRBJ2-5; 7 positions match TRBD1. The J segment lost 5 bases and the V segment lost 5 bases, leaving 8 bases of the junction unmatched. Germline values: CDR1 SNHLY, CDR2 FYNNEI. This CDR3 has 14 amino acids. CDR3 sequence: CASSPTTGAETQYF. DNA of the CDR3: TGTGCCAGCAGTCCGACTACAGGGGCTGAGACCCAGTACTTC.

The rearrangement links TRBV18 to TRBJ2-3, with D perhaps TRBD1 (6 bases). This CDR3 region has 14 residues. V lost 3 bases, J lost 5 bases, and 12 bases lay in between. In germline, CDR1 is KGHSH, CDR2 LQKENI. In nucleotides, the CDR3 is TGTGCCAGCTCACCGGGAACAGGGATAGATACGCAGTATTTT. It encodes CASSPGTGIDTQYF.

This clone has a handful of counts. The chain employs TRBV15 and TRBJ1-1, with D uncertain. Trimming stripped 4 bases from V and 1 base from J, with 7 bases between. CDR3 size: 13 residues. The germline V gene encodes CDR1 LNHNV and CDR2 YYDKDF (reference sequence). The CDR3 sequence: CATSTRQNTEAFF. CDR3 coding DNA: TGTGCCACCAGCACCCGACAGAACACTGAAGCTTTCTTT.

V is TRBV4-1 and J is TRBJ2-1; 8 nucleotides match TRBD1. The CDR3 has 15 residues. Germline V CDR1 and CDR2: MGHRA, YSYEKL. V trimming: 0 bases; J trimming: 5 bases; junction bases outside the gene matches: 3. This CDR3 reads CASSQEPDRDNEQFF. The CDR3 DNA is TGCGCCAGCAGCCAAGAACCGGACAGGGACAATGAGCAGTTCTTC.

This sequence joins TRBV5-1 and TRBJ2-7, with 11 bases aligning to TRBD2. Germline CDR1 SGHRS, CDR2 YFSETQ. V gave up 4 bases and J gave up 3 bases; unmatched junction bases: 6. This CDR3 spans 15 amino acids. CDR3 loop: CASSPGTSGYYEQYF. The CDR3 DNA follows: TGCGCCAGCAGCCCAGGGACTAGCGGTTACTACGAGCAGTACTTC. The full variable domain, completed using reference TRBV5-1 and TRBJ2-7, is KAGVTQTPRYLIKTRGQQVTLSCSPISGHRSVSWYQQTPGQGLQFLFEYFSETQRNKGNFPGRFSGRQFSNSRSEMNVSTLELGDSALYLCASSPGTSGYYEQYFGPGTRLTVT.

The J gene is TRBJ1-2, the V gene TRBV5-1; possible D gene TRBD1, 5 bases. Germline CDR1 reads SGHRS; CDR2 reads YFSETQ. V dropped 1 base and J dropped 2 bases, with 9 bases sitting between them. The CDR3 is made up of 14 amino acids. The DNA of the CDR3 is TGCGCCAGCAGCTTGAACAGGCCGAACTATGGCTACACCTTC. Translated: CASSLNRPNYGYTF.

In its sample, this clone was seen a few times. The V call is TRBV19, the J call TRBJ1-5; TRBD1 matches 10 bases. This CDR3 spans 14 amino acids. Germline CDR1 and CDR2: LNHDA and SQIVND (reference sequence). The junction had 0 bases not matched to a gene; V was cut back by 5 bases and J by 2 bases. The CDR3 nucleotides read TGTGCCAGTAGTGGGACAGGGGGCAATCAGCCCCAGCATTTT. This codes for CASSGTGGNQPQHF. Full variable domain (outside the CDR3, taken from reference TRBV19 and TRBJ1-5): DGGITQSPKYLFRKEGQNVTLSCEQNLNHDAMYWYRQDPGQGLRLIYYSQIVNDFQKGDIAEGYSVSREKKESFPLTVTSAQKNPTAFYLCASSGTGGNQPQHFGDGTRLSIL.

This clone has only a few counts. The chain is built from TRBV19 and TRBJ2-2; no firm D call. With 7 bases removed from V and 0 bases from J, the gap between germline ends came to 18 bases. Per germline, CDR1 LNHDA and CDR2 SQIVND (reference sequence). The CDR3 runs 17 residues. The CDR3 sequence: CASTQGLTRANTGELFF. CDR3 in DNA: TGTGCCAGTACCCAAGGCCTGACAAGAGCGAACACCGGGGAGCTGTTTTTT.

This clone was seen a few times. The V and J genes are TRBV19 and TRBJ1-2; 11 bases map to TRBD1. The CDR3 runs 15 residues. Germline CDR1 and CDR2: LNHDA and SQIVND (reference sequence). J was trimmed by 6 bases and V by 3 bases; bases with no gene match: 6. The CDR3 reads CASSIPGQGVDGYTF. CDR3 bases: TGTGCCAGTAGTATTCCGGGACAGGGGGTTGATGGCTACACCTTC.

In this sample, this clone turned up a few times. The chain uses TRBV11-2 and TRBJ2-7; 9 bases are shared with TRBD1. J lost 4 bases, V lost 5 bases, and 9 bases had no gene match. From germline, CDR1 is SGHAT and CDR2 FQNNGV. This CDR3 has 15 residues. The DNA of the CDR3 is TGTGCCAGCAGCGAATCCGGGACAGGGATGTACGAGCAGTACTTC. As protein: CASSESGTGMYEQYF.

To note about this clone: The sample carries other DNA sequences with the same CDR3. The genes are TRBV6-5 and TRBJ2-1; a possible D gene is TRBD1 (6 bases). Germline V gene lookup returns CDR1 MNHEY and CDR2 SVGAGI. The CDR3 has 13 amino acids. Trimming took 5 bases from V and 6 from J, leaving 11 bases between them. CDR3 nucleotide sequence: TGTGCCAGCAGTCTTACAGGGTTCAATGAGCAGTTCTTC. This codes for CASSLTGFNEQFF.

The chain is built from TRBV4-1 and TRBJ1-2; TRBD1 matches at 7 bases. Germline V gene lookup returns CDR1 MGHRA and CDR2 YSYEKL. V lost 6 bases, J lost 7 bases, and 5 bases stayed unmatched. This CDR3 is built from 12 residues. The CDR3: CASSGQVGGYTF. The CDR3 nucleotides read TGCGCCAGCAGTGGACAGGTTGGTGGCTACACCTTC.

This chain links TRBV15 with TRBJ1-3, with D hard to call. Germline V gene sequence: CDR1 LNHNV, CDR2 YYDKDF (reference sequence). V was clipped by 0 bases and J by 4 bases, with 19 bases between them. CDR3 size: 18 residues. CDR3 sequence: CATSRDRLSYGLGNTIYF. The CDR3 nucleotides read TGTGCCACCAGCAGAGATAGGTTGTCATACGGGTTAGGAAACACCATATATTTT.

The V gene is TRBV7-3, the J gene TRBJ2-2; 12 bases match TRBD1. CDR1 SGHTA and CDR2 FQGTGA come from the germline V gene. This CDR3 has 15 residues. Losses at the gene ends were 6 bases for V and 9 bases for J; bases not matched to a gene: 8. This CDR3 is CASRAGTGGRRELFF. The CDR3 DNA is TGTGCCAGCAGGGCCGGGACAGGGGGCAGAAGGGAGCTGTTTTTT.